This TCR beta chain was captured in a study of T cell changes during pregnancy in multiple sclerosis. Assay used: immunoSEQ multiplex PCR; TCRdb lists only in-frame clones, some missing. The data contain about 75,000 clones, 80% to 90% of them singletons. This clone was counted a few times. The CDR3 has 12 amino acids. The ends were cut back, 8 bases at V and 8 bases at J, with 15 bases in the middle. Germline CDR1 reads MNHNY; CDR2 reads SVGAGI (reference sequence). The sample in question was peripheral blood, obtained in the first trimester of pregnancy. The chain uses TRBV6-6 and TRBJ1-2, with a possible D match to TRBD1 (5 bases). The TCR was taken from a female donor in good health, enrolled as a control in a pregnancy study. Here the CDR3 reads CASGKGEGGYTF. The CDR3 nucleotides are TGTGCCAGCGGGAAAGGGGAGGGAGGCTACACCTTC.